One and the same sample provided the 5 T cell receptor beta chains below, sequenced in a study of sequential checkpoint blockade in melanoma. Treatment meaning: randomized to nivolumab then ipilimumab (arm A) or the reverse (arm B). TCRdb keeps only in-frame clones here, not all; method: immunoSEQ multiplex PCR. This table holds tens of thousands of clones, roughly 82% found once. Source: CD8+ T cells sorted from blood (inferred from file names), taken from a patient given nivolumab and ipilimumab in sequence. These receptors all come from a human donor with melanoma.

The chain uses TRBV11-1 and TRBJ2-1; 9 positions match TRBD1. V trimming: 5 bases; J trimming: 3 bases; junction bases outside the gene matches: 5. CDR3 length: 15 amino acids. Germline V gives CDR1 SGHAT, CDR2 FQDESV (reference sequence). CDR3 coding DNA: TGTGCCAGCAGCCCGGGACAGGGCGTCTACAATGAGCAGTTCTTC. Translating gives CASSPGQGVYNEQFF.

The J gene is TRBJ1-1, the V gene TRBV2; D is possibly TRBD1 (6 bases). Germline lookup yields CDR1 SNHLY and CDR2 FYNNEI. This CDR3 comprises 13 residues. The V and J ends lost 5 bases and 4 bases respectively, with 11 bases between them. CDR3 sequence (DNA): TGTGCCAGCAGTTTACAGGGTACCACTGAAGCTTTCTTT. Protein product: CASSLQGTTEAFF.

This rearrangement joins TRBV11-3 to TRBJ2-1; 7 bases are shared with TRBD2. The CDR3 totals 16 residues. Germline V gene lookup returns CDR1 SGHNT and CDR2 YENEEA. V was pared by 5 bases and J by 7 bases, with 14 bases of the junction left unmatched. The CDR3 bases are TGTGCCAGCAGCCCCTCCGGGGAGGGCCCTGAGAATGAGCAGTTCTTC. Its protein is CASSPSGEGPENEQFF.

The DNA for the CDR3 is TGTGCCAGTAGTACCTTTAGCGGGAGTGGCTACGAGCAGTACTTC. Translated, it gives CASSTFSGSGYEQYF. The genes are TRBV19 and TRBJ2-7, with TRBD2 identical over 9 bases. This CDR3 comprises 15 residues. Germline CDR1 LNHDA, CDR2 SQIVND (reference sequence). Trimming at V came to 4 bases and at J to 3 bases, leaving 7 bases not matched to a gene. The full variable domain, completed using reference TRBV19 and TRBJ2-7, is DGGITQSPKYLFRKEGQNVTLSCEQNLNHDAMYWYRQDPGQGLRLIYYSQIVNDFQKGDIAEGYSVSREKKESFPLTVTSAQKNPTAFYLCASSTFSGSGYEQYFGPGTRLTVT.

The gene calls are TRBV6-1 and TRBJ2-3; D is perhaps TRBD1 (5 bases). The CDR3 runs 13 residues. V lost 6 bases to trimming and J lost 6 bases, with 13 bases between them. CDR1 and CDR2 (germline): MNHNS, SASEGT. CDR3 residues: CASSQGSGDTQYF. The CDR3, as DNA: TGTGCCAGCAGCCAGGGATCCGGGGATACGCAGTATTTT.